These 17 T cell receptor beta chains originate from one sample sequenced in a study of CD8 T cells in Susac syndrome. Random hexamers were used to reverse transcribe about 0.5 to 1 ug of RNA. In TCRdb, the immunoSEQ multiplex PCR reads were re-called with MiXCR into one record per CDR3 protein. The table records 170,000 or so distinct CDR3 sequences, 85% to 95% of them present only once. The sequencing input was CD4+ T cells from PBMCs. Every receptor here comes from a human donor with multiple sclerosis.

The chain combines TRBV7-6 with TRBJ1-1; 8 positions match TRBD1. V gave up 3 bases and J gave up 4 bases; unmatched junction bases: 4. Germline loops: CDR1 SGHVS, CDR2 FNYEAQ. This CDR3 region has 14 residues. CDR3 amino acids: CASSFTGGGTEAFF. As DNA, the CDR3 is TGTGCCAGCAGCTTTACAGGGGGTGGCACTGAAGCTTTCTTT.

This chain uses TRBV6-5 with TRBJ1-1; D remains ambiguous. Deletions cut 2 bases from V and 3 bases from J, with 10 bases between. The CDR3 covers 14 residues. CDR1 and CDR2 (germline): MNHEY, SVGAGI. For the CDR3, the DNA is TGTGCCAGCAGTTACGATGCGTGGGACACTGAAGCTTTCTTT. Translation gives CASSYDAWDTEAFF.

The rearrangement links TRBV7-9 to TRBJ2-5, with TRBD2 matching over 14 bases. The trim removed 5 bases at V and 4 bases at J, leaving 6 bases unmatched. The CDR3 has 16 amino acids. Germline CDR1 SEHNR, CDR2 FQNEAQ (reference sequence). The CDR3 nucleotides are TGTGCCAGCAGCCCTAGGACTAGCGGGGGGAGAGAGACCCAGTACTTC. Translating it yields CASSPRTSGGRETQYF.

The chain carries TRBV7-8 and TRBJ1-2, with 7 bases lining up with TRBD1. The CDR3 loop spans 13 amino acids. Germline assignment: CDR1 SGHVS and CDR2 FQNEAQ. Germline trimming cut 5 bases from V and 3 bases from J; bases unmatched to any gene: 3. CDR3 sequence reads: CASSTTGDYGYTF. CDR3 bases: TGTGCCAGCAGCACCACAGGGGACTATGGCTACACCTTC.

The V gene is TRBV19, the J gene TRBJ1-1, with 7 nucleotides matching TRBD1. The J segment lost 6 bases and the V segment lost 7 bases, leaving 5 bases of the junction unmatched. The CDR3 is made up of 12 amino acids. Looked up from germline, CDR1 is LNHDA and CDR2 is SQIVND (reference sequence). The CDR3 sequence is CASTRDRAEAFF. DNA for the CDR3: TGTGCCAGTACCCGAGACAGGGCTGAAGCTTTCTTT.

The chain joins TRBV9 to TRBJ2-1; the match to TRBD1 covers 7 bases. V lost 0 bases and J lost 10; bases outside the gene matches: 1. The CDR3 length is 12 residues. Germline assignment: CDR1 SGDLS and CDR2 YYNGEE. The CDR3 region is CASSVVTGEQFF. The CDR3 DNA sequence: TGTGCCAGCAGCGTAGTGACAGGGGAGCAGTTCTTC.

This chain connects TRBV27 to TRBJ2-7, with a tentative D call TRBD2 (6 bases). V lost 8 bases and J lost 2, with 19 bases in between. This CDR3 spans 15 amino acids. The germline CDR1 and CDR2 sequences are MNHEY and SMNVEV (reference sequence). The chain's CDR3 is CASRLGGDRAYEQYF. CDR3 DNA sequence: TGTGCCAGCCGCTTAGGAGGGGACCGCGCCTACGAGCAGTACTTC.

The genes are TRBV5-1 and TRBJ2-3; D is unresolved. Germline V CDR1 and CDR2: SGHRS, YFSETQ. V was cut by 0 bases and J by 2 bases, with 10 bases left in between. The CDR3 runs to 15 residues. CDR3 nucleotide sequence: TGCGCCAGCAGCTTGGGAACCGGCAACACAGATACGCAGTATTTT. As protein: CASSLGTGNTDTQYF.

The chain uses TRBV20-1 and TRBJ2-2; 12 bases map to TRBD2. CDR3 length equals 16 residues. The germline V gene has CDR1 DFQATT and CDR2 SNEGSKA (reference sequence). The V and J ends lost 2 bases and 8 bases, in that order; junction bases with no gene match: 9. The CDR3 nucleotides read TGCAGTGCTAGAAAGACTAGCGGGAGTGTCATGGGGGAGCTGTTTTTT. Translated, it gives CSARKTSGSVMGELFF.

This sequence joins TRBV28 and TRBJ2-3; TRBD2 agrees at 9 bases. The V segment lost 8 bases and the J segment 2 bases; nucleotides outside the gene matches: 5. This CDR3 has 14 residues. Germline-derived CDR1 and CDR2 are MDHEN and SYDVKM. The CDR3 protein is CASGRGGATDTQYF. The CDR3 nucleotides read TGTGCCAGCGGGCGCGGGGGGGCCACAGATACGCAGTATTTT.

CDR3 nucleotide sequence: TGTGCCAGCAGGGGAGGAGAATTCGGGGAGCTGTTTTTT. Its protein product is CASRGGEFGELFF. The genes are TRBV2 and TRBJ2-2; possibly TRBD2 for D (6 bases). Per germline, CDR1 SNHLY and CDR2 FYNNEI. The V and J ends lost 6 bases and 7 bases respectively, with 12 bases between them. The CDR3 sequence is 13 residues long.

This chain connects TRBV10-3 to TRBJ2-6, with 7 positions matching TRBD1. The CDR3 totals 17 residues. V gave up 6 bases and J gave up 0 bases; unmatched junction bases: 8. Germline values: CDR1 ENHRY, CDR2 SYGVKD. The CDR3: CAIRTGILSSGANVLTF. In DNA, the CDR3 is TGTGCCATCAGGACAGGGATCCTAAGCTCTGGGGCCAACGTCCTGACTTTC.

The chain uses TRBV5-6 and TRBJ2-1; D remains unclear. The germline V and J ends were trimmed by 4 bases and 13 bases, with 12 bases remaining between them. Germline CDR1 reads SGHDT; CDR2 reads YYEEEE. This CDR3 has 11 residues. The CDR3 spells CASSLRRLQFF. The CDR3 DNA sequence: TGTGCCAGCAGCCTCCGACGCTTACAGTTCTTC.

This chain's CDR3 is CASSLDGTTYEQYF. CDR3 coding DNA: TGTGCCAGCAGTTTAGATGGGACAACTTACGAGCAGTACTTC. V and J are TRBV12-3 or TRBV12-4 and TRBJ2-7, with a tentative D call TRBD1 (6 bases). V was shortened by 1 base and J by 4 bases, with 11 bases between the two germline ends. CDR3 length: 14 residues.

The table lists this clonotype with a count of one. CDR3 nucleotide sequence: TGTGCCAGCAGTTGGGGTCGGCAGGGGGTCGGAGATACGCAGTATTTT. Its protein is CASSWGRQGVGDTQYF. The chain uses TRBV12-3 or TRBV12-4 and TRBJ2-3, with 7 bases lining up with TRBD1. Losses at the gene ends were 4 bases for V and 5 bases for J; bases not matched to a gene: 12. This CDR3 has 16 amino acids.

The genes are TRBV20-1 and TRBJ2-7; TRBD1 might be the D (6 bases). CDR3 length equals 13 residues. Trimming stripped 5 bases from V and 3 bases from J, with 14 bases between. The germline gives CDR1 DFQATT, CDR2 SNEGSKA (reference sequence). CDR3 protein: CSAAFGQYYEQYF. In nucleotides, the CDR3 is TGCAGTGCTGCCTTCGGACAGTACTACGAGCAGTACTTC.

J is TRBJ2-7 and V is TRBV28; TRBD2 matches 12 bases. There are 16 residues in the CDR3. Germline V gives CDR1 MDHEN, CDR2 SYDVKM. V dropped 5 bases and J dropped 0; count of bases not matched to a gene: 5. CDR3 region: CASSTPTSGSSYEQYF. The CDR3 DNA reads TGTGCCAGCAGTACCCCGACTAGCGGGAGCTCCTACGAGCAGTACTTC.